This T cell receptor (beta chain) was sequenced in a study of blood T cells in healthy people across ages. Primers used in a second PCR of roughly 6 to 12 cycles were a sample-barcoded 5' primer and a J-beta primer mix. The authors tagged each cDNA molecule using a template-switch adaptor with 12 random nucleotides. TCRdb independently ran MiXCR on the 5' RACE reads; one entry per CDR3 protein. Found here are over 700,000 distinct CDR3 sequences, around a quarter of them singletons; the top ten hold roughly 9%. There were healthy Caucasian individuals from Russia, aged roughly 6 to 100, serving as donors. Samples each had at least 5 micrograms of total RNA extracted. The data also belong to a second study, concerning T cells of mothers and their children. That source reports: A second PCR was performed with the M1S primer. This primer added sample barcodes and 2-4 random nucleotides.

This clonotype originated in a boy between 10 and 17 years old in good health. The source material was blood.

DNA of the CDR3: TGCAGCGTTGATATCGTCGCGAACAATGAGCAGTTCTTC. It codes for CSVDIVANNEQFF. The chain uses TRBV29-1 and TRBJ2-1; D gene ambiguous. CDR1 SQVTM and CDR2 ANQGSEA come from the germline V gene. CDR3 size: 13 residues. Trimming left V 3 bases short and J 5 bases short, with 11 bases between.